The 12 T cell receptor beta chains below all came from one sample that was sequenced in a study of T-cell memory formation after mild COVID-19. Via MiXCR, TCRdb re-called the 5' RACE reads, giving one row per CDR3 protein. The sample yields fewer than 450,000 distinct CDR3 sequences, less than 25% seen once. Sequencing was carried out using PBMCs or a T cell subset sorted from them (not recorded which). These receptors were collected from an adult woman who had mild COVID-19 (a few samples of this study predate the infection). Cell type and time point are not known.

The chain couples TRBV7-9 to TRBJ1-2; 7 nucleotides agree with TRBD1. J lost 8 bases, V lost 4 bases, and 22 bases had no gene match. Germline CDR1 SEHNR, CDR2 FQNEAQ (reference sequence). The CDR3 length is 18 residues. CDR3 sequence reads: CASSSPLEGEGGLRGYTF. CDR3 DNA: TGTGCCAGCAGCTCCCCGCTCGAGGGCGAAGGGGGCCTTCGGGGCTACACCTTC.

Only a few counts were recorded for this clonotype. V and J are TRBV4-1 and TRBJ2-7; D is unclear. Germline CDR1 is MGHRA and CDR2 is YSYEKL. V gave up 1 base and J gave up 5 bases, with 12 bases separating them. The CDR3 sequence is 14 residues long. CDR3 in amino acids: CASSQVPLVNEQYF. CDR3 coding DNA: TGCGCCAGCAGCCAAGTGCCCTTAGTTAACGAGCAGTACTTC.

V usage is TRBV5-1 and J usage is TRBJ2-1, with D unclear. Between the trimmed V and J ends, which lost 3 bases and 9 bases, there was a span of 22 bases. CDR1 and CDR2 from the germline V gene are SGHRS and YFSETQ. The CDR3 loop spans 16 amino acids. In DNA form, the CDR3 reads TGCGCCAGCAGCTCGGACCCGGGCTATCAGGTGGGTGAGCAGTTCTTC. Translating gives CASSSDPGYQVGEQFF.

The chain employs TRBV7-9 and TRBJ1-4; 11 nucleotides line up with TRBD1. CDR1 and CDR2 from the germline V gene are SEHNR and FQNEAQ (reference sequence). The CDR3 spans 17 residues. V trimming: 5 bases; J trimming: 4 bases; junction bases outside the gene matches: 9. The CDR3 protein is CASSPGQGALGNEKLFF. In DNA form, the CDR3 reads TGTGCCAGCAGCCCAGGACAGGGGGCGCTTGGTAATGAAAAACTGTTTTTT. The variable domain in full, with the rest retrieved from reference TRBV7-9 and TRBJ1-4, is DTGVSQNPRHKITKRGQNVTFRCDPISEHNRLYWYRQTLGQGPEFLTYFQNEAQLEKSRLLSDRFSAERPKGSFSTLEIQRTEQGDSAMYLCASSPGQGALGNEKLFFGSGTQLSVL.

This clonotype has only a few counts. V is TRBV28 and J is TRBJ2-1, with TRBD1 matching over 8 bases. Germline lookup yields CDR1 MDHEN and CDR2 SYDVKM. The J segment lost 8 bases and the V segment lost 5 bases, leaving 11 bases of the junction unmatched. The CDR3 loop spans 15 amino acids. The CDR3 DNA reads TGTGCCAGCAGTCCGTCGGACAGGGTGAGAGATGAGCAGTTCTTC. Its translation is CASSPSDRVRDEQFF.

The rearrangement links TRBV20-1 to TRBJ2-1; 7 bases match TRBD1. The CDR3 extends over 15 amino acids. Germline lookup yields CDR1 DFQATT and CDR2 SNEGSKA (reference sequence). V lost 8 bases and J lost 3; bases outside the gene matches: 13. In nucleotides, the CDR3 is TGCAGTCCTCCTCCCTGGGACAGTAACTACAATGAGCAGTTCTTC. It encodes CSPPPWDSNYNEQFF.

The chain links TRBV7-9 to TRBJ2-7; no reliable D call. The CDR3 spans 14 residues. Looked up from germline, CDR1 is SEHNR and CDR2 is FQNEAQ (reference sequence). Trimming stripped 3 bases from V and 0 bases from J, with 9 bases between. Written as DNA, the CDR3 is TGTGCCAGCAGCTTGCCGTCCTTCTCCTACGAGCAGTACTTC. Translated, it gives CASSLPSFSYEQYF.

The gene calls are TRBV7-7 and TRBJ2-7; 11 bases match TRBD2. This CDR3 comprises 15 residues. V gave up 1 base and J gave up 7 bases; unmatched junction bases: 6. Germline V lookup: CDR1 SSHAT, CDR2 FNYEAQ (reference sequence). CDR3 protein: CASSLGSGTSGEQYF. The DNA for the CDR3 is TGTGCCAGCAGCTTAGGATCCGGGACTAGCGGTGAGCAGTACTTC.

The chain employs TRBV12-3 or TRBV12-4 and TRBJ2-4, with D perhaps matching TRBD2 (6 bases). The germline V and J ends were trimmed by 6 bases and 8 bases, with 20 bases remaining between them. This CDR3 has 15 amino acids. The CDR3 region has the DNA TGTGCCAGCAGGGTCGGTTCGGGGGAGAAGGACATTCAGTACTTC. Residues: CASRVGSGEKDIQYF.

The V gene is TRBV30, the J gene TRBJ2-7; 7 nucleotides align to TRBD1. V shed 2 bases, J shed 4 bases, and the junction held 5 bases outside the gene matches. This CDR3 spans 13 amino acids. CDR1 is GTSNPN and CDR2 is SVGIG in the germline V gene (reference sequence). CDR3 loop: CAWSKGRGYEQYF. CDR3 coding DNA: TGTGCCTGGAGTAAGGGCAGGGGGTACGAGCAGTACTTC.

This chain links TRBV24-1 with TRBJ2-1; tentatively, D is TRBD2 (6 bases). Trimming took 4 bases from V and 1 from J, leaving 16 bases between them. The CDR3 runs to 17 residues. CDR1 and CDR2 (germline): KGHDR, SFDVKD. Here the CDR3 reads CATSDTSDYRSYNEQFF. CDR3 in DNA: TGTGCCACCAGTGACACCTCGGACTACCGATCCTACAATGAGCAGTTCTTC.

J is TRBJ2-3 and V is TRBV24-1; the D gene is possibly TRBD1 (6 bases). The CDR3 is made up of 13 amino acids. V lost 7 bases and J lost 4, with 11 bases in between. Germline V gene data show CDR1 as KGHDR and CDR2 as SFDVKD. CDR3 DNA sequence: TGTGCCACCAGCCAGGACAGCGCAGATACGCAGTATTTT. As protein: CATSQDSADTQYF.